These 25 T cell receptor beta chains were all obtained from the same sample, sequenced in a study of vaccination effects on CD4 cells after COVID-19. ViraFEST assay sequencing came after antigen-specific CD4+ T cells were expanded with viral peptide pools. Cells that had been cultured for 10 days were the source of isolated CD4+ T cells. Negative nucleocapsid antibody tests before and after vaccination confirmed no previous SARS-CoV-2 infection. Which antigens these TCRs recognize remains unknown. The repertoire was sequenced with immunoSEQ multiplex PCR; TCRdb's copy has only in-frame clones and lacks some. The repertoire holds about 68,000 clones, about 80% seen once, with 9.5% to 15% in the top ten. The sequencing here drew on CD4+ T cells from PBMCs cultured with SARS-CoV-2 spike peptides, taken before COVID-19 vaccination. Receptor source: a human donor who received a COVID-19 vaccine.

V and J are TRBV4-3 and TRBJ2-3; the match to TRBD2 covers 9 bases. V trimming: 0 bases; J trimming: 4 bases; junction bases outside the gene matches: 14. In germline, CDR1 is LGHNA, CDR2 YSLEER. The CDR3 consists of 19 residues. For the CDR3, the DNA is TGCGCCAGCAGCCAAGATCGGGGCGGGGGGGCCTTCGTCTCAGATACGCAGTATTTT. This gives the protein CASSQDRGGGAFVSDTQYF.

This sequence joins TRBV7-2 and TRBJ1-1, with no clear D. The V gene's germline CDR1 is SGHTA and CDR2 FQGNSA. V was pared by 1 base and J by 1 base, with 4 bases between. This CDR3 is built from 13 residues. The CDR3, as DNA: TGTGCCAGCAGCTTAGGGCAGAACACTGAAGCTTTCTTT. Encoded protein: CASSLGQNTEAFF.

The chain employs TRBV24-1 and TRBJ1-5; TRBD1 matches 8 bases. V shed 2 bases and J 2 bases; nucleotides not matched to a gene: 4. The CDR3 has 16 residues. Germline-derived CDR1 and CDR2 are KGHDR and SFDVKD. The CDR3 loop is CATSDSGGQGNQPQHF. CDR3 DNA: TGTGCCACCAGTGATTCAGGGGGCCAGGGCAATCAGCCCCAGCATTTT.

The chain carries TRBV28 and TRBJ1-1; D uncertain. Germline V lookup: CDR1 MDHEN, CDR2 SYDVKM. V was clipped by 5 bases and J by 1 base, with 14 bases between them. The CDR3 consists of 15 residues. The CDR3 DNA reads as TGTGCCAGCAGTCCGGAGGGCCGCGGGAACACTGAAGCTTTCTTT. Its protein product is CASSPEGRGNTEAFF.

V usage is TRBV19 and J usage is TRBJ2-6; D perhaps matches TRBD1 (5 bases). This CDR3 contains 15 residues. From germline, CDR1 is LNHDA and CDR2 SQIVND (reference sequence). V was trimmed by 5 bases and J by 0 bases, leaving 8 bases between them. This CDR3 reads CASSFRASGANVLTF. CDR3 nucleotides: TGTGCCAGTAGTTTCAGGGCCTCTGGGGCCAACGTCCTGACTTTC.

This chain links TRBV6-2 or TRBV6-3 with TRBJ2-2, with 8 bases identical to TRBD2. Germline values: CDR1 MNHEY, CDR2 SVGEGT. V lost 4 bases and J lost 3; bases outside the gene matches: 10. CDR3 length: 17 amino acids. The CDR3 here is CASSSTRGGPHTGELFF. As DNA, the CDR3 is TGTGCCAGCAGTTCAACTCGGGGGGGGCCGCACACCGGGGAGCTGTTTTTT.

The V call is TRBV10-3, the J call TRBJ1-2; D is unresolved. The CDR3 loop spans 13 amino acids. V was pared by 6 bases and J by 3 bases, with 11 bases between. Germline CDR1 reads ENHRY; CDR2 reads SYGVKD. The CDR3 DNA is TGTGCCATCAGGACGGAAGATTACTATGGCTACACCTTC. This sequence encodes CAIRTEDYYGYTF.

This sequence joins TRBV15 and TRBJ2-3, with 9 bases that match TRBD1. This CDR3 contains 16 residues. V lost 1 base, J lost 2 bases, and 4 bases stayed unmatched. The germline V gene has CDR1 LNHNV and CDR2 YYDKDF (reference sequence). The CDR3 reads CATSRVTGGFTDTQYF. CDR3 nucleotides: TGTGCCACCAGCAGAGTGACAGGGGGTTTCACAGATACGCAGTATTTT. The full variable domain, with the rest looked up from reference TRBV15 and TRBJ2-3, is DAMVIQNPRYQVTQFGKPVTLSCSQTLNHNVMYWYQQKSSQAPKLLFHYYDKDFNNEADTPDNFQSRRPNTSFCFLDIRSPGLGDTAMYLCATSRVTGGFTDTQYFGPGTRLTVL.

DNA for the CDR3: TGCGCCAGCAGCTACGGGGACTCCTATAATTCACCCCTCCACTTT. Protein: CASSYGDSYNSPLHF. The rearrangement joins TRBV5-1 to TRBJ1-6; D ambiguous. With 3 bases removed from V and 0 bases from J, the gap between germline ends came to 7 bases. The CDR3 is 15 residues long. Germline V gene data show CDR1 as SGHRS and CDR2 as YFSETQ.

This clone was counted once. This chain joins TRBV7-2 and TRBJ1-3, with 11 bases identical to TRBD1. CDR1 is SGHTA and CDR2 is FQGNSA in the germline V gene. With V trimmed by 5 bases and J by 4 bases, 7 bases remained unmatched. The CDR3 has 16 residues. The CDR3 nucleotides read TGTGCCAGCAGCCTACTAGGACAGGGGGCCGGAAACACCATATATTTT. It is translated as CASSLLGQGAGNTIYF.

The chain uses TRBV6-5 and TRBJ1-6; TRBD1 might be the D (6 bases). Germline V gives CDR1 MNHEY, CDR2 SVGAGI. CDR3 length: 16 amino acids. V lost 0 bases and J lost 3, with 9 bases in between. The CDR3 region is CASSYSPTGYNSPLHF. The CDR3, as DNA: TGTGCCAGCAGTTACTCGCCGACAGGCTATAATTCACCCCTCCACTTT.

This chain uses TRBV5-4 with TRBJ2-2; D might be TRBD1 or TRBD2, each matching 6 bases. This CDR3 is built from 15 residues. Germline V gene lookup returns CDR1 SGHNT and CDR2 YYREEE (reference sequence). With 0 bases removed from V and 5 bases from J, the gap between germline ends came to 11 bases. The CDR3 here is CASSLAGARTGELFF. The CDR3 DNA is TGTGCCAGCAGCTTGGCGGGGGCGAGGACCGGGGAGCTGTTTTTT.

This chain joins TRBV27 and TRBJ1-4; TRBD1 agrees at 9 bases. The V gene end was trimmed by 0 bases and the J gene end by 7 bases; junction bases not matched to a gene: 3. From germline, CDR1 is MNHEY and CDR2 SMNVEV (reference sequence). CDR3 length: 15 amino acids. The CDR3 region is CASSLSGTGLEKLFF. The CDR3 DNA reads TGTGCCAGCAGTTTATCCGGGACAGGGCTTGAAAAACTGTTTTTT.

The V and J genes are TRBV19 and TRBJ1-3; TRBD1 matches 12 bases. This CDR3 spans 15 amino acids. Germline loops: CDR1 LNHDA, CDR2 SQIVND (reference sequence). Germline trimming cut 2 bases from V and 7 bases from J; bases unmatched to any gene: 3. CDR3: CASSIPGTGGNTIYF. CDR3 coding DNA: TGTGCCAGTAGTATACCCGGGACAGGGGGCAACACCATATATTTT.

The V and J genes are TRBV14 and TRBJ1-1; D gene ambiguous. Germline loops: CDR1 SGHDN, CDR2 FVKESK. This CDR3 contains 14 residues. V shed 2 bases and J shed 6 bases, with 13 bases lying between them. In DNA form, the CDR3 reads TGTGCCAGCAGCCAAATCCCGGGGATCGCTGAAGCTTTCTTT. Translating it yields CASSQIPGIAEAFF.

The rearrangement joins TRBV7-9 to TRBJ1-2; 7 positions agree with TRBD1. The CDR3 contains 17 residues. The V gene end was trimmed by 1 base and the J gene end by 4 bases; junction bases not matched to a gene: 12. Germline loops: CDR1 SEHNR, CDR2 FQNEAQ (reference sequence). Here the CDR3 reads CASSLGRGAGGVYGYTF. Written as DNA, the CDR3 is TGTGCCAGCAGCTTAGGCCGAGGGGCAGGGGGTGTCTATGGCTACACCTTC.

This chain's CDR3 is CASSESMGLGVGYTF. DNA of the CDR3: TGTGCCAGCAGTGAATCGATGGGTCTCGGTGTGGGCTACACCTTC. The V call is TRBV6-4, the J call TRBJ1-2, with no clear D. The CDR3 runs to 15 residues. The V and J ends lost 3 bases and 8 bases respectively, with 19 bases between them. Germline values: CDR1 MRHNA, CDR2 SNTAGT.

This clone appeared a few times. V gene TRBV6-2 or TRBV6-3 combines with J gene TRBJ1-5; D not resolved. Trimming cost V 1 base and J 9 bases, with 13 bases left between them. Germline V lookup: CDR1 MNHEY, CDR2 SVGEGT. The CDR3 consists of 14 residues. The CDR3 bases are TGTGCCAGCAGTTACTTGTCACAACAGCGGCCCCAGCATTTT. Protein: CASSYLSQQRPQHF.

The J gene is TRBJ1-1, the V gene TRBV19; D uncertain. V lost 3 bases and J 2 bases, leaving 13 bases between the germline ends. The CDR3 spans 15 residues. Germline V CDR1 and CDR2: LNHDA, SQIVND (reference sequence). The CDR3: CASSIGSGLNTEAFF. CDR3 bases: TGTGCCAGTAGTATCGGGTCCGGATTAAACACTGAAGCTTTCTTT.

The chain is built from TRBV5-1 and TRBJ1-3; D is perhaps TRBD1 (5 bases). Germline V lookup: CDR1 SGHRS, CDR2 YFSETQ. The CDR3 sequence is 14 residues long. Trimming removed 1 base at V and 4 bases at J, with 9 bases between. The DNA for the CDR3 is TGCGCCAGCAGCTTGAGTCCAGGGGGAAACACCATATATTTT. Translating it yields CASSLSPGGNTIYF.

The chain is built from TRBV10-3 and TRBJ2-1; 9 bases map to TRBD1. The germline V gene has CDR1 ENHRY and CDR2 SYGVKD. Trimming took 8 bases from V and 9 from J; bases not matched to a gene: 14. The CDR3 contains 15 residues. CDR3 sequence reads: CAIGIGTGSGIEQFF. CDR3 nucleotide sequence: TGTGCCATCGGGATCGGGACAGGGAGCGGTATTGAGCAGTTCTTC.

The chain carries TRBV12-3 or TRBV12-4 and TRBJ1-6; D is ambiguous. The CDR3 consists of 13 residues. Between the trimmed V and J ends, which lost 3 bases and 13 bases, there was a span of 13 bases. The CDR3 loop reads CASSLALTHPLHF. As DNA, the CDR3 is TGTGCCAGCAGTTTGGCCCTAACACACCCCCTCCACTTT.

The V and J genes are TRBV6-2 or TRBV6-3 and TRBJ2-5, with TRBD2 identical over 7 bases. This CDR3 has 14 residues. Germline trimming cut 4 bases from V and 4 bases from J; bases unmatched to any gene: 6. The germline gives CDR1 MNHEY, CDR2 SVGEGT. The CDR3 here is CASSSRWGGETQYF. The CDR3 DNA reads TGTGCCAGCAGTTCCCGGTGGGGGGGAGAGACCCAGTACTTC.

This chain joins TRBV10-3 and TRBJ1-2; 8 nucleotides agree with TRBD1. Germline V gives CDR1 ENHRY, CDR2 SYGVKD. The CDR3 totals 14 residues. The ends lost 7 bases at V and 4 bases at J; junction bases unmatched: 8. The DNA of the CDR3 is TGTGCCATCACCGCGGGACAGGCGATCTATGGCTACACCTTC. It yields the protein CAITAGQAIYGYTF.

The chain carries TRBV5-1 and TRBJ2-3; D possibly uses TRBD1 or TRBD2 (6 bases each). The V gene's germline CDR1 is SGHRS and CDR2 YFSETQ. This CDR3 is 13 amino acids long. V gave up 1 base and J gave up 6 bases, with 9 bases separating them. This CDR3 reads CASSLLGGDTQYF. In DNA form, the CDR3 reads TGCGCCAGCAGCTTGCTAGGGGGGGATACGCAGTATTTT.